This T cell receptor beta chain was captured by sequencing in a study of tissue T cells after allogeneic stem cell transplantation (dated by TCRdb to between 2020 and 2023). Background on the whole study: TCR beta repertoires were profiled across many tissues obtained from research autopsies of patients with and without GVHD, as well as in mouse models of GVHD. On the human side, the study was prospective and observational, with no blinding or randomization. On the study overall, not on this receptor specifically: Which tissue TCRs were alloreactive or antigen-specific was not determined in the study, and some clones might have been persisting host cells. Not many T cell clones showed up in more than one patient, yet clustering based on motifs uncovered repertoire signatures that were shared across patients in a tissue-specific way. Within patients, how anatomically similar the tissues were was a key factor in shaping TCR repertoire composition, regardless of disease or transplant status. The patient cohort was small and varied clinically, and sampling depth was recognized as a limitation. In both patients and mice, only a limited portion of the TCR repertoire detected in tissues was captured by blood and spleen T cells.

Explained via the paper, the time point label denotes: mouse harvest day 7 after allogeneic transplant. Mouse grafts combined 10^7 T-cell-depleted bone marrow cells with 10^6 splenic CD5+ T cells, given via tail vein injection. Mouse GVHD was modeled in a major MHC-mismatch B6 (H2b) into BALB/c (H2d) model, with tissues profiled at day 7 or 14. On day 7 or 14 post-transplant, mouse tissues and retro-orbital blood were harvested with separate sterile tools for each animal, and livers were flushed before harvest. Before genomic DNA was isolated with the DNeasy Blood & Tissue Kit, mouse tissues were minced with razor blades in buffered saline. As for this clone: The target of this receptor is not known. As a mouse receptor, it takes its gene names and germline sequences from the mouse. The sequenced fragment ends 1 residue before the CDR3 boundary, so the rest is inferred from the germline J gene.

Library construction relied on the immunoSEQ multiplex PCR assay. Adaptive Biotechnologies performed the TCRbeta CDR3 sequencing at survey depth and reported CDR3 sequences, V/J genes, productive frequency and template counts. Amplification of TCR beta CDR3 regions started from genomic DNA instead of RNA. Per the authors' processing: Jensen-Shannon divergence was used to quantify pairwise repertoire overlap between tissues, with a value of 1 indicating complete divergence and a value of 0 indicating identical repertoires. Tissues were clustered by single-linkage agglomerative hierarchical clustering of pairwise JSD values, and the clustering results were displayed as dendrograms. GLIPH2 was run on all patient samples with simulation_depth 1000, kmer_min_depth 3 and cdr3_length_cutoff 8, and groups with more than two unique CDR3s were retained. A standardized tissue-overlap score extrapolated Jaccard GLIPH-group overlap across patients to a standard repertoire size of 1000 clones. To look at how diversity was associated with clinical or experimental variables, linear mixed-effect models were used, with tissue treated as a fixed effect and individual treated as a random effect. TCRdb provides this immuneACCESS table in a form limited to in-frame rearrangements. Some clones are lacking; in checked studies, under half of them reflect an unresolved V gene, and why the rest are absent is not known. The V and J calls and the clone size are those of that table, but D and trimming were determined from the DNA. The table for this sample lists about 5,800 clones; around 47% of them were counted only once. The ten largest clones take up 2.5% to 3% of the sample.

Based on the germline V gene (reference sequence), the CDR1 and CDR2 sequences are NSQYPW and LRSPGD. The CDR3 has 11 amino acids, counting the end cysteine and phenylalanine. The DNA shown is the part of the CDR3 that was read: 30 bases, in frame from base 1. Deletion took 2 bases off V and 5 bases off J, with a span of 2 bases between the germline ends. This receptor was taken from a female BALB/c mouse given C57BL/6 T cells with graft-versus-host disease after an allogeneic hematopoietic cell transplant. Input material: skin. This chain joins TRBV1 to TRBJ2-5; too little of a D gene remains to name it. The CDR3 DNA, read in part, is TGCACCTGCAGTGCAACAGACACCCAGTAC. Its protein reads: CTCSATDTQY. The CDR3 reads in full as CTCSATDTQYF. Supplemented by the reference TRBV1 and TRBJ2-5 proteins around the CDR3, the complete variable domain is VTLLEQNPRWRLVPRGQAVNLRCILKNSQYPWMSWYQQDLQKQLQWLFTLRSPGDKEVKSLPGADYLATRVTDTELRLQVANMSQGRTLYCTCSATDTQYFGPGTRLLVL.